The present entry profiles one T cell receptor (beta chain) with its context. The antigen is undetermined. Using constant-segment primers, 5'RACE produced TCR alpha and TCR beta cDNA libraries carrying sample barcodes and UMIs. TCRdb reprocessed the 5' RACE reads via MiXCR and lists one record per CDR3 protein. The sample carries around 200,000 distinct CDR3 sequences, roughly 27% recorded once. This entry belongs to a study of T-cell memory formation after mild COVID-19. General study results and limits: What remained unconfirmed was the SARS-CoV-2 specificity of second-wave clones peaking on day 37. Those CD4+ clones that contracted were mainly in CM and EM (CD8+ ones in EMRA). Cross-reactive memory appears to have joined, as suggested by some responding clones showing up in pre-infection memory.

Trimming removed 3 bases from V and 2 bases from J, with 8 bases in between. This CDR3 has 13 residues. Germline V gene data show CDR1 as SGHTA and CDR2 as FQGNSA. V gene TRBV7-2 combines with J gene TRBJ2-7; weak D call: TRBD2 (5 bases). Sequenced: PBMCs or a T cell subset sorted from them (not recorded which). This TCR was recovered from an adult woman who had mild COVID-19 (a few samples of this study predate the infection). Cell type and time point are not known. The DNA of the CDR3 is TGTGCCAGCAGCTTCTGGGAGACCTACGAGCAGTACTTC. Its protein product is CASSFWETYEQYF.